This passage covers 9 T cell receptor beta chains from one sample sequenced in a study of blood T cell repertoires in COVID-19. TCRdb's copy holds only in-frame clones and misses some; the assay was immunoSEQ multiplex PCR. The table records around 230,000 clones, about 86% of them present only once. Source material: PBMCs or T cells enriched from blood (not recorded which). These receptor sequences come from a woman between 40 and 50 years old with acute COVID-19.

The chain joins TRBV29-1 to TRBJ2-5; TRBD2 aligns across 8 bases. Germline V CDR1 and CDR2: SQVTM, ANQGSEA. V lost 2 bases and J lost 1; bases outside the gene matches: 3. The CDR3 is made up of 14 amino acids. CDR3 amino acids: CSVEKGLGQETQYF. The CDR3 nucleotides are TGCAGCGTTGAAAAGGGACTAGGCCAAGAGACCCAGTACTTC. Looking up the rest from reference TRBV29-1 and TRBJ2-5 gives the full variable domain: SAVISQKPSRDICQRGTSLTIQCQVDSQVTMMFWYRQQPGQSLTLIATANQGSEATYESGFVIDKFPISRPNLTFSTLTVSNMSPEDSSIYLCSVEKGLGQETQYFGPGTRLLVL.

The chain links TRBV4-2 to TRBJ1-4; TRBD1 might be the D (6 bases). The germline V gene encodes CDR1 LGHNA and CDR2 YNFKEQ. Trimming left V 3 bases short and J 0 bases short, with 17 bases between. The CDR3 totals 18 residues. The CDR3 DNA reads TGTGCCAGCAGCCAGGGGCAGGGGCTAACCGCAACTAATGAAAAACTGTTTTTT. Its translation is CASSQGQGLTATNEKLFF.

V usage is TRBV7-2 and J usage is TRBJ2-6; 8 nucleotides align to TRBD1. Unmatched junction bases numbered 10, after V lost 2 bases and J lost 1 base. Germline assignment: CDR1 SGHTA and CDR2 FQGNSA. CDR3 length: 19 residues. For the CDR3, the DNA is TGTGCCAGCAGCTTATGGGGTGGCAGGGGGCCGTCTGGGGCCAACGTCCTGACTTTC. Translation: CASSLWGGRGPSGANVLTF.

The genes are TRBV2 and TRBJ1-1; D ambiguous. The V end lost 5 bases, the J end lost 1 base, and 8 bases lay between the germline ends. Looked up from germline, CDR1 is SNHLY and CDR2 is FYNNEI. The CDR3 covers 13 residues. The CDR3 sequence is CASSKQKNTEAFF. CDR3 sequence (DNA): TGTGCCAGCAGTAAACAAAAGAACACTGAAGCTTTCTTT.

This sequence joins TRBV30 and TRBJ2-1, with 13 bases lining up with TRBD2. Germline CDR1 reads GTSNPN; CDR2 reads SVGIG (reference sequence). The CDR3 contains 15 residues. After removal of 7 bases from V and 7 bases from J, the junction contained 10 bases not matched to a gene. For the CDR3, the DNA is TGTGCCTTGACCCAGGGACTAGCGGGGATGAATGAGCAGTTCTTC. Amino acids: CALTQGLAGMNEQFF.

The chain links TRBV12-3 or TRBV12-4 to TRBJ2-4; D is ambiguous. V lost 1 base and J lost 7, with 8 bases in between. This CDR3 is 13 amino acids long. CDR3 sequence reads: CASSLGWSNIQYF. In DNA form, the CDR3 reads TGTGCCAGCAGTTTAGGGTGGAGTAACATTCAGTACTTC.

The V and J genes are TRBV7-9 and TRBJ2-6; D not resolved. With 2 bases removed from V and 0 bases from J, the gap between germline ends came to 5 bases. Germline lookup yields CDR1 SEHNR and CDR2 FQNEAQ (reference sequence). This CDR3 contains 15 residues. CDR3: CASSLISSGANVLTF. CDR3 nucleotides: TGTGCCAGCAGCTTAATATCCTCTGGGGCCAACGTCCTGACTTTC. Full variable domain (outside the CDR3, taken from reference TRBV7-9 and TRBJ2-6): DTGVSQNPRHKITKRGQNVTFRCDPISEHNRLYWYRQTLGQGPEFLTYFQNEAQLEKSRLLSDRFSAERPKGSFSTLEIQRTEQGDSAMYLCASSLISSGANVLTFGAGSRLTVL.

V gene TRBV19 combines with J gene TRBJ1-1; 11 bases match TRBD1. The CDR3 length is 14 residues. V shed 6 bases and J 10 bases; nucleotides not matched to a gene: 10. Per the germline V gene, CDR1 is LNHDA and CDR2 is SQIVND (reference sequence). The CDR3 DNA follows: TGTGCCAGTAGCACGGACAGGGGGCAATCGGCAGCTTTCTTT. Protein: CASSTDRGQSAAFF.

CDR3 region: CATSDPGTANEQFF. In nucleotides, the CDR3 is TGTGCCACCAGTGATCCCGGGACAGCGAATGAGCAGTTCTTC. The chain carries TRBV24-1 and TRBJ2-1; 7 bases are shared with TRBD1. Germline CDR1 KGHDR, CDR2 SFDVKD. The CDR3 consists of 14 residues. V gave up 3 bases and J gave up 7 bases; unmatched junction bases: 5.